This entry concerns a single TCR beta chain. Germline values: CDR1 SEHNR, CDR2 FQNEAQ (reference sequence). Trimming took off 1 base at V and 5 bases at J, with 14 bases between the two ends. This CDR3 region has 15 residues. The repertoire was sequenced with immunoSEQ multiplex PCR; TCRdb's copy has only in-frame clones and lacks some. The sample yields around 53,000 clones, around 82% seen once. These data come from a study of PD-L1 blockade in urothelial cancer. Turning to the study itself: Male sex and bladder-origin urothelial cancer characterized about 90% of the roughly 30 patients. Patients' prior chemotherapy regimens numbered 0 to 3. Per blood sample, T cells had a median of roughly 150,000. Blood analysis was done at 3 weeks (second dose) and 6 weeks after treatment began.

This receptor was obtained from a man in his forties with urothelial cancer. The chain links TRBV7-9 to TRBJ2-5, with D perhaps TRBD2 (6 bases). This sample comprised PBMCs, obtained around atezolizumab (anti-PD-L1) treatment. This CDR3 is CASSLDGSAGETQYF. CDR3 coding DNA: TGTGCCAGCAGCTTAGACGGGAGCGCGGGGGAGACCCAGTACTTC.